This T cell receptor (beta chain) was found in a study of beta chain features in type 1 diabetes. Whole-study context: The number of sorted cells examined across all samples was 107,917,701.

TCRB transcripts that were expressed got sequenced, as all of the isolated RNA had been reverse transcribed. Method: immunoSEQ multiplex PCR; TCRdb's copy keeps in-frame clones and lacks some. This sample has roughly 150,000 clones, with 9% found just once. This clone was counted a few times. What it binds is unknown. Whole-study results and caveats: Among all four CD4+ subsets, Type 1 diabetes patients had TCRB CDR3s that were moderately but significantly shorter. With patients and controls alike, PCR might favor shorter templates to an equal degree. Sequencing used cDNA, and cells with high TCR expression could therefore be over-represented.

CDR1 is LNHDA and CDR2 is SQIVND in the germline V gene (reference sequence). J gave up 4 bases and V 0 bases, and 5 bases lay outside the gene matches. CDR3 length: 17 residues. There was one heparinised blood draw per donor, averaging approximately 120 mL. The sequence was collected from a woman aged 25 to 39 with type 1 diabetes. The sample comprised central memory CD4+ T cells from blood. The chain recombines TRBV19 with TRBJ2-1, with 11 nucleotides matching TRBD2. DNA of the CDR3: TGTGCCAGTAGTATAGATTCTGGACTAGCGGGTTACAATGAGCAGTTCTTC. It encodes CASSIDSGLAGYNEQFF.